A single sample gave rise to the 15 T cell receptor beta chains below, sequenced in a study of siplizumab effects on memory and regulatory T cells. Profiling relied on immunoSEQ multiplex PCR, and the TCRdb table lists in-frame clones only, not all of them. The data contain 80,000 to 130,000 clones, 92% of them singletons. Source material: Tregs sorted from blood. The receptor set was obtained from a human donor in good health.

V is TRBV28 and J is TRBJ2-1, with TRBD2 identical over 9 bases. Germline-derived CDR1 and CDR2 are MDHEN and SYDVKM. This CDR3 comprises 16 residues. The V gene end was trimmed by 7 bases and the J gene end by 0 bases; junction bases not matched to a gene: 7. DNA for the CDR3: TGTGCCAGCACGCTTGGCGGGAGGGCCTCCTACAATGAGCAGTTCTTC. It codes for CASTLGGRASYNEQFF.

J is TRBJ1-1 and V is TRBV28; a possible D gene is TRBD1 (5 bases). Trimming shortened V by 4 bases and J by 0 bases, and 12 bases separated the two germline ends. CDR3 size: 15 residues. The germline V gene encodes CDR1 MDHEN and CDR2 SYDVKM. The CDR3 here is CASSSARDVNTEAFF. The CDR3 DNA reads TGTGCCAGCAGTTCAGCCAGGGACGTGAACACTGAAGCTTTCTTT.

This chain uses TRBV5-4 with TRBJ1-2; no reliable D call. This CDR3 comprises 15 residues. V shed 4 bases and J shed 4 bases, with 17 bases lying between them. From germline, CDR1 is SGHNT and CDR2 YYREEE (reference sequence). The CDR3: CASSPLKGEAYGYTF. CDR3 nucleotide sequence: TGTGCCAGCAGCCCGCTCAAGGGCGAAGCCTATGGCTACACCTTC.

V and J are TRBV11-2 and TRBJ2-5; D gene unclear. The V gene's germline CDR1 is SGHAT and CDR2 FQNNGV. Trimming shortened V by 1 base and J by 1 base, and 4 bases separated the two germline ends. There are 13 residues in the CDR3. The CDR3: CASSLGSQETQYF. CDR3 nucleotides: TGTGCCAGCAGCTTAGGGAGCCAAGAGACCCAGTACTTC.

The chain couples TRBV6-6 to TRBJ1-3; D is unclear. Germline V gene lookup returns CDR1 MNHNY and CDR2 SVGAGI (reference sequence). This CDR3 has 15 residues. Trimming took off 6 bases at V and 2 bases at J, with 14 bases between the two ends. CDR3 in amino acids: CASSTSSPTGNTIYF. The CDR3 DNA reads as TGTGCCAGCAGCACCAGTTCCCCTACTGGAAACACCATATATTTT.

This chain uses TRBV2 with TRBJ2-2; TRBD1 aligns across 8 bases. With V trimmed by 5 bases and J by 5 bases, 4 bases remained unmatched. This CDR3 has 14 residues. Germline loops: CDR1 SNHLY, CDR2 FYNNEI. For the CDR3, the DNA is TGTGCCAGCAGTAGGACAGGGAGGACCGGGGAGCTGTTTTTT. As protein: CASSRTGRTGELFF.

V is TRBV28 and J is TRBJ1-2; possible D gene TRBD1, 6 bases. V was clipped by 6 bases and J by 4 bases, with 18 bases between them. Germline CDR1 and CDR2: MDHEN and SYDVKM. The CDR3 consists of 15 residues. The CDR3 loop reads CASSQGEGGSYGYTF. The CDR3 bases are TGTGCCAGCAGCCAAGGGGAGGGGGGGAGCTATGGCTACACCTTC.

The J gene is TRBJ2-7, the V gene TRBV10-2; TRBD2 agrees at 16 bases. The CDR3 sequence is 17 residues long. Germline V CDR1 and CDR2: WSHSY, SAAADI. The V and J ends lost 0 bases and 4 bases, in that order; junction bases with no gene match: 3. The CDR3 DNA follows: TGCGCCAGCAGTGAGTCGGGACTAGCGGGAGGGGGTTACGAGCAGTACTTC. This gives the protein CASSESGLAGGGYEQYF.

The CDR3 protein is CASSRLAVQVHEQFF. The CDR3 DNA is TGTGCCAGTAGTAGACTAGCGGTTCAAGTCCATGAGCAGTTCTTC. V gene TRBV19 combines with J gene TRBJ2-1; the match to TRBD2 covers 9 bases. The V and J ends lost 4 bases and 8 bases, in that order; junction bases with no gene match: 9. Germline assignment: CDR1 LNHDA and CDR2 SQIVND (reference sequence). This CDR3 has 15 amino acids.

The chain employs TRBV7-9 and TRBJ2-3; D not resolved. Germline V gene data show CDR1 as SEHNR and CDR2 as FQNEAQ (reference sequence). CDR3 size: 15 residues. The V and J ends lost 5 bases and 0 bases respectively, with 12 bases between them. This CDR3 is CASSPPRHSTDTQYF. The CDR3 DNA sequence: TGTGCCAGCAGCCCCCCCCGACATAGCACAGATACGCAGTATTTT.

V gene TRBV29-1 combines with J gene TRBJ2-1, with TRBD1 identical over 8 bases. This CDR3 contains 13 residues. Germline lookup yields CDR1 SQVTM and CDR2 ANQGSEA. V trimming: 8 bases; J trimming: 10 bases; junction bases outside the gene matches: 13. In DNA form, the CDR3 reads TGCAGCATCCGGACAGGGTCTGTAACCGAGCAGTTCTTC. This codes for CSIRTGSVTEQFF.

Only one count was recorded for this clone. J is TRBJ2-5 and V is TRBV28; D may match TRBD1 or TRBD2 (5 bases each). This CDR3 spans 16 amino acids. Germline loops: CDR1 MDHEN, CDR2 SYDVKM. Trimming pared 4 bases from V and 5 bases from J, leaving 20 bases between. CDR3 residues: CASSWGSGSGKETQYF. CDR3 nucleotide sequence: TGTGCCAGCAGTTGGGGGTCGGGGAGCGGCAAGGAGACCCAGTACTTC.

This clone was seen only a few times. The chain is built from TRBV12-5 and TRBJ1-5, with D hard to call. Trimming removed 0 bases from V and 1 base from J, with 13 bases in between. CDR1 and CDR2 from the germline V gene are LGHNT and FRNRAP. The CDR3 extends over 17 amino acids. The CDR3 DNA follows: TGTGCTAGTGGTTTGGTAGTGGGCCCTAGGAGCAATCAGCCCCAGCATTTT. It codes for CASGLVVGPRSNQPQHF.

The table lists this clone with a count of one. The gene calls are TRBV7-8 and TRBJ2-1, with 7 bases that match TRBD1. The CDR3 totals 15 residues. J lost 2 bases, V lost 3 bases, and 4 bases had no gene match. The germline CDR1 and CDR2 sequences are SGHVS and FQNEAQ. The DNA for the CDR3 is TGTGCCAGCAGCTTTAGACAGGGTACCTACAATGAGCAGTTCTTC. Encoded protein: CASSFRQGTYNEQFF. The full variable domain, in which reference TRBV7-8 and TRBJ2-1 provide the parts outside the CDR3, is GAGVSQSPRYKVAKRGQDVALRCDPISGHVSLFWYQQALGQGPEFLTYFQNEAQLDKSGLPSDRFFAERPEGSVSTLKIQRTQQEDSAVYLCASSFRQGTYNEQFFGPGTRLTVL.

This clone was detected once. The chain couples TRBV18 to TRBJ2-7, with TRBD2 identical over 9 bases. Looked up from germline, CDR1 is KGHSH and CDR2 is LQKENI. The CDR3 covers 14 residues. J was trimmed by 2 bases and V by 4 bases; bases with no gene match: 3. CDR3 loop: CASSRLAGTYEQYF. DNA of the CDR3: TGTGCCAGCTCACGCCTAGCGGGGACCTACGAGCAGTACTTC.